One and the same sample provided the 21 T cell receptor beta chains below, sequenced in a study of radiotherapy plus CTLA-4 blockade in lung cancer. Some clones are missing from TCRdb's copy, which holds only in-frame ones; the method was immunoSEQ multiplex PCR. The sample has approximately 73,000 clones; roughly 87% are singletons. This material consisted of peripheral blood, taken from a patient treated with radiotherapy plus ipilimumab. The receptors originated from a human donor with non-small cell lung cancer that progressed on radiotherapy plus ipilimumab.

This rearrangement joins TRBV5-1 to TRBJ1-1, with D perhaps TRBD1 (5 bases). The length of the CDR3 is 15 residues. Per the germline V gene, CDR1 is SGHRS and CDR2 is YFSETQ. V lost 3 bases to trimming and J lost 3 bases, with 15 bases between them. The CDR3 DNA reads TGCGCCAGCAGCTCCAACCCAGGGTTTGACACTGAAGCTTTCTTT. This codes for CASSSNPGFDTEAFF.

The chain links TRBV5-1 to TRBJ2-6; D remains ambiguous. This CDR3 contains 14 residues. CDR1 is SGHRS and CDR2 is YFSETQ in the germline V gene. Trimming shortened V by 0 bases and J by 2 bases, and 3 bases separated the two germline ends. The CDR3 sequence is CASSLGPGANVLTF. DNA of the CDR3: TGCGCCAGCAGCTTGGGGCCTGGGGCCAACGTCCTGACTTTC. The entire variable domain, with the rest obtained from reference TRBV5-1 and TRBJ2-6, is as follows: KAGVTQTPRYLIKTRGQQVTLSCSPISGHRSVSWYQQTPGQGLQFLFEYFSETQRNKGNFPGRFSGRQFSNSRSEMNVSTLELGDSALYLCASSLGPGANVLTFGAGSRLTVL.

Written as DNA, the CDR3 is TGTGCCAGCAGACCGACTAGCGGGACTTCCTACAATGAGCAGTTCTTC. As protein: CASRPTSGTSYNEQFF. The V gene is TRBV7-2, the J gene TRBJ2-1; 11 positions match TRBD2. J gave up 1 base and V 6 bases, and 5 bases lay outside the gene matches. Germline V gene lookup returns CDR1 SGHTA and CDR2 FQGNSA. The CDR3 is 16 amino acids.

The gene calls are TRBV7-3 and TRBJ1-1; D not resolved. The CDR3 runs to 13 residues. Per the germline V gene, CDR1 is SGHTA and CDR2 is FQGTGA. The V gene lost 4 bases and the J gene lost 11 bases, with 17 bases spanning the gap. The CDR3 loop is CASSSGPTAGAFF. Here the CDR3 DNA reads TGTGCCAGCAGCTCAGGTCCTACCGCTGGGGCTTTCTTT.

V usage is TRBV27 and J usage is TRBJ2-5; D remains unclear. The CDR3 is 15 residues long. CDR1 is MNHEY, CDR2 SMNVEV, per germline (reference sequence). Trimming took off 5 bases at V and 5 bases at J, with 18 bases between the two ends. The CDR3 DNA reads as TGTGCCAGCAGTCCGACACGGACCTACCGGGAGACCCAGTACTTC. Translated: CASSPTRTYRETQYF.

The gene calls are TRBV6-1 and TRBJ2-7; weak D call: TRBD2 (7 bases). Germline CDR1 is MNHNS and CDR2 is SASEGT. The CDR3 extends over 14 amino acids. The ends were cut back, 8 bases at V and 6 bases at J, with 20 bases in the middle. CDR3 coding DNA: TGTGCCAGCTCGAGGGGGGGCTCCCCGCTCGAGCAGTACGTC. This codes for CASSRGGSPLEQYV.

The rearrangement joins TRBV2 to TRBJ1-1, with D unclear. This CDR3 spans 14 amino acids. CDR1 and CDR2 from the germline V gene are SNHLY and FYNNEI. Trimming removed 3 bases at V and 1 base at J, with 9 bases between. The DNA for the CDR3 is TGTGCCAGCAGTGACGGAACCTGGAACACTGAAGCTTTCTTT. Amino acids: CASSDGTWNTEAFF.

A single count supports this clone. The chain joins TRBV27 to TRBJ2-1; 8 bases fit TRBD2. The CDR3 has 15 amino acids. V lost 4 bases and J lost 7; bases outside the gene matches: 9. CDR1 is MNHEY and CDR2 is SMNVEV in the germline V gene (reference sequence). CDR3 nucleotide sequence: TGTGCCAGCAGTTGGGGAGCGGGAGTATCGAATGAGCAGTTCTTC. This encodes CASSWGAGVSNEQFF.

V usage is TRBV28 and J usage is TRBJ2-7, with TRBD1 matching over 7 bases. The CDR3 has 15 residues. The junction had 5 bases not matched to a gene; V was cut back by 3 bases and J by 0 bases. CDR1 and CDR2 (germline): MDHEN, SYDVKM. CDR3 sequence (DNA): TGTGCCAGCAGTTTTTGGGACAGATCCTCCTACGAGCAGTACTTC. Protein product: CASSFWDRSSYEQYF.

The chain links TRBV9 to TRBJ1-5, with 10 bases aligning to TRBD1. This CDR3 region has 16 residues. With V trimmed by 3 bases and J by 0 bases, 3 bases remained unmatched. Germline CDR1 SGDLS, CDR2 YYNGEE. The CDR3 spells CASSAGTGDSNQPQHF. CDR3 bases: TGTGCCAGCAGCGCCGGGACAGGGGATAGCAATCAGCCCCAGCATTTT.

The rearrangement links TRBV10-1 to TRBJ2-7, with 9 bases that match TRBD2. This CDR3 region has 14 residues. Germline CDR1 is WNHNN and CDR2 is SYGVQD (reference sequence). J gave up 1 base and V 4 bases, and 2 bases lay outside the gene matches. In DNA form, the CDR3 reads TGCGCCAGCAGTGGGACTAGCGAGTCCTACGAGCAGTACGTC. Its translation: CASSGTSESYEQYV.

This chain connects TRBV4-2 to TRBJ2-7; D possibly corresponds to TRBD2 (5 bases). This CDR3 is 14 amino acids long. Trimming took 0 bases from V and 7 from J, leaving 13 bases between them. Germline V gene data show CDR1 as LGHNA and CDR2 as YNFKEQ. In DNA, the CDR3 is TGTGCCAGCAGCCAAGATTCGGGATCGGCGGAGCAGTACTTC. It codes for CASSQDSGSAEQYF.

DNA for the CDR3: TGTGCAAGTCGCTTAATCACGATACTCGACGAGCAGTACGTC. Its protein is CASRLITILDEQYV. V gene TRBV12-2 combines with J gene TRBJ2-7. TRBV12-2 counts as a pseudogene. This CDR3 region has 14 residues.

The sample holds one count of this clone. This chain joins TRBV4-2 and TRBJ2-6; weak D call: TRBD1 (6 bases). Germline V CDR1 and CDR2: LGHNA, YNFKEQ. Trimming cost V 1 base and J 0 bases, with 10 bases left between them. CDR3 length equals 17 residues. CDR3 bases: TGTGCCAGCAGCCAAGCGGGACAATCCTCTGGGGCCAACGTCCTGACTTTC. This codes for CASSQAGQSSGANVLTF.

The J gene is TRBJ2-7, the V gene TRBV5-1; TRBD1 matches at 11 bases. Germline V CDR1 and CDR2: SGHRS, YFSETQ. V lost 4 bases to trimming and J lost 3 bases; unmatched junction nucleotides: 6. This CDR3 is 15 amino acids long. The CDR3 protein is CASSAGTGGYYEQYV. In DNA form, the CDR3 reads TGCGCCAGCAGCGCCGGGACAGGGGGTTACTACGAGCAGTACGTC.

This clone was observed a few times. This rearrangement joins TRBV6-6 to TRBJ1-3, with D maybe TRBD1 (6 bases). The CDR3 spans 15 residues. Trimming removed 6 bases at V and 0 bases at J, with 12 bases between. Germline V CDR1 and CDR2: MNHNY, SVGAGI (reference sequence). The CDR3 sequence is CASSNRASSGNTIYF. The CDR3 region has the DNA TGTGCCAGCAGCAACAGGGCGAGCTCTGGAAACACCATATATTTT.

V and J are TRBV5-1 and TRBJ2-3; perhaps TRBD2 as D (5 bases). The CDR3 is 15 amino acids. From germline, CDR1 is SGHRS and CDR2 YFSETQ. The germline V and J ends were trimmed by 2 bases and 1 base, with 11 bases remaining between them. Written as DNA, the CDR3 is TGCGCCAGCAGCTTCGGGGATCCTGGCACAGATACGCAGTATTTT. This gives the protein CASSFGDPGTDTQYF.

The rearrangement uses TRBV19 and TRBJ1-5; D remains ambiguous. V dropped 4 bases and J dropped 4 bases, with 5 bases sitting between them. The CDR3 runs 12 residues. In germline, CDR1 is LNHDA, CDR2 SQIVND (reference sequence). The CDR3 here is CASSSWNQPQHF. The DNA of the CDR3 is TGTGCCAGTAGTAGTTGGAATCAGCCCCAGCATTTT.

The chain joins TRBV5-4 to TRBJ2-1; possible D gene TRBD2, 5 bases. V lost 0 bases, J lost 4 bases, and 14 bases lay in between. Germline-derived CDR1 and CDR2 are SGHNT and YYREEE (reference sequence). CDR3 length: 16 amino acids. CDR3 in amino acids: CASSLAVGITYNEQFF. As DNA, the CDR3 is TGTGCCAGCAGCTTGGCCGTCGGGATCACTTACAATGAGCAGTTCTTC.

The rearrangement joins TRBV6-1 to TRBJ2-5, with 9 nucleotides matching TRBD2. There are 15 residues in the CDR3. Losses at the gene ends were 2 bases for V and 1 base for J; bases not matched to a gene: 2. Germline CDR1 is MNHNS and CDR2 is SASEGT. CDR3: CASSELAGPQETQYF. In nucleotides, the CDR3 is TGTGCCAGCAGTGAACTAGCGGGGCCCCAAGAGACCCAGTACTTC.

The V call is TRBV11-2, the J call TRBJ2-7; D gene ambiguous. Deletions cut 4 bases from V and 4 bases from J, with 8 bases between. Germline V gene lookup returns CDR1 SGHAT and CDR2 FQNNGV. CDR3 size: 12 residues. The CDR3: CASSSNRYEQYF. The CDR3 nucleotides read TGTGCCAGCAGCTCAAATCGTTACGAGCAGTACTTC.